The present entry profiles one T cell receptor beta chain with its context. The antigen it recognizes is unknown. There are no base qualities to consult, and no much larger clone falls within one base. TCRbeta CDR3 regions were amplified from genomic DNA by means of the immunoSEQ Assay, a bias-controlled multiplex PCR. Regarding the original processing steps: The number of nucleated cells in each sample was estimated from the amplification of reference gene primers within the assay. To quantify the absolute abundance of each unique TCRbeta CDR3 rearrangement, sequence reads were collapsed and filtered. For each sample, productive Simpson clonality was calculated as the square root of Simpson's diversity index across productive rearrangements. TCRdb stores this immuneACCESS table with in-frame sequences only. Part of the clones is absent; in the studies checked, under half of the shortfall reflects unresolved V genes, and no reason is known for the rest. V and J calls and clone size are copied from that table; D and trimming were computed from the DNA. The sample data list some 200,000 clones, and roughly 80% of these were observed just once. The top ten clonotypes cover 17% of the sample.

This sample is part of a study of blood T cell repertoires in COVID-19 (dated by TCRdb to 2018 to 2021). General notes on the study: Samples covering the acute and convalescent phases of COVID-19 were provided by collaborators in the United States, Italy and Spain. Subjects who had been exposed to COVID-19, were actively infected with it, or had recovered from it provided the deeply sampled blood TCRbeta repertoires that made up the dataset. The material from the prospective study consisted of cDNA or gDNA derived from T cells, B-cell-depleted T cells, or PBMCs. Samples were obtained from the ongoing ImmuneRACE study (first 160 participants) and from some 1,200 subjects provided by 6 global collaborators. The repertoires were made available in a free public database intended to serve as a resource for research on the immune response to SARS-CoV-2. Sample metadata almost always included a de-identified subject ID, COVID-19 status, age in years and sex. Where available, HLA class I and class II types were taken from metadata supplied by the sample provider and were not determined by assay-based typing.

The germline V gene provides CDR1 MDHEN and CDR2 SYDVKM. Trimming takes 6 bases from V and 4 bases from J, and the germline ends sit 10 bases apart. The CDR3, cysteine through phenylalanine, is 13 amino acids long. CDR3 DNA only is kept here, 39 bases in frame from base 1. Summary of the overall study and its limitations: Clinical and demographic metadata were provided uncurated, with the amount varying by source and participant.

Participants in the prospective study were enrolled through a virtual design, were aged 18 to 89 years, and lived in 24 United States geographic areas. In the prospective study, participants were assigned to cohorts based on the clinical history participants reported in a screening survey and a study questionnaire. ImmuneRACE Cohort 3 recovered participants were defined by two consecutive negative NP/OP PCR tests, healthcare professional clearance, or symptom resolution. In the prospective study, whole blood, serum and a nasopharyngeal or oropharyngeal swab were collected from each participant by mobile phlebotomists. Over an approximately 2-month period, participants in the prospective study had the option of providing additional blood draws and questionnaires. Before DNA extraction, prospective study blood samples were shipped either frozen or at room temperature.

Sequenced input: PBMCs or T cells enriched from blood (not recorded which). The chain is assembled from TRBV28 and TRBJ1-3; the D gene is unclear. This TCR derives from a woman in her 50s who had recovered from COVID-19. The CDR3 amino acid sequence is: CASRDYVGNTIYF. The base sequence is TGTGCCAGCAGGGACTACGTAGGAAACACCATATATTTT.